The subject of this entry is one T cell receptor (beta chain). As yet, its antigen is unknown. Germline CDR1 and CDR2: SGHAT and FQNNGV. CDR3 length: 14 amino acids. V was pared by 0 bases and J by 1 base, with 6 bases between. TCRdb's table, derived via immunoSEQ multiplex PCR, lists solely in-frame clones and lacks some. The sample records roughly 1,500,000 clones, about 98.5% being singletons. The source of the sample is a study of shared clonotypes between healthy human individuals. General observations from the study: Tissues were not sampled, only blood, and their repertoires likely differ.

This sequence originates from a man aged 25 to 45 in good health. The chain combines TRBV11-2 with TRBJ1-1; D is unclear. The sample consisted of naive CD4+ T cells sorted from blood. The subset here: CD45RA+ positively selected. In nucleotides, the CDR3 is TGTGCCAGCAGCTTAGAGCCGGGGAACACTGAAGCTTTCTTT. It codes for CASSLEPGNTEAFF.